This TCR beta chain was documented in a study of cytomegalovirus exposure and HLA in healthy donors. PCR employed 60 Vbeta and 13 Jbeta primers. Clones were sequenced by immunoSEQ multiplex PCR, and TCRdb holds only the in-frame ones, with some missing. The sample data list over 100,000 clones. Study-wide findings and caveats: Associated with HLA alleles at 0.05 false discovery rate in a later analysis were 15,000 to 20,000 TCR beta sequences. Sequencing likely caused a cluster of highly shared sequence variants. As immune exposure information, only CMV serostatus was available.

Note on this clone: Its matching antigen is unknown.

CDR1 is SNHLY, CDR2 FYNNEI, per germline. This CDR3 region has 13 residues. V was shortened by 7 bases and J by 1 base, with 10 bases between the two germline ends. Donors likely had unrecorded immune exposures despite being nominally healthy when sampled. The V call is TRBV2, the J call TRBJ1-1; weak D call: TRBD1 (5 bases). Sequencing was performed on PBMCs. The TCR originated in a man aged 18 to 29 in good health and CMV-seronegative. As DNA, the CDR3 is TGTGCCAGCATGAGGCAGGGGAACACTGAAGCTTTCTTT. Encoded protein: CASMRQGNTEAFF.